This T cell receptor beta chain was recovered during a study of regulatory T cells in long-lasting Graves disease. The wider study: Freshly diagnosed Graves' patients had used antithyroid drugs for under 3 months. Findings and limits, study-wide: Newly diagnosed disease favored TRBV20-1 and TRBJ2-1 over persistent disease.

On this clonotype: Its antigen is currently unknown.

Investigators prepared the TCR beta libraries by applying iRepertoire HTBI primers and Arm-PCR of CDR3 regions. MiXCR was run by TCRdb on the multiplex PCR reads, yielding one entry per CDR3 protein. The sample records about 530,000 distinct CDR3 sequences, about 16% being singletons. V was cut by 5 bases and J by 13 bases, with 15 bases left in between. The CDR3 totals 12 residues. Germline loops: CDR1 MNHEY, CDR2 SVGEGT. The time point is: newly diagnosed GD, antithyroid drugs for less than 3 months. With RNA extracted from PBMCs as input, the TCR library was made. The sample was also linked to a second study, of T cells in Graves' hyperthyroidism and ophthalmopathy. From that report: Graves' hyperthyroidism is called stable when ophthalmopathy does not progress within 18 months.

This material consisted of peripheral blood mononuclear cells (PBMCs), taken at new diagnosis, from a patient treated with antithyroid drugs. The chain combines TRBV6-2 or TRBV6-3 with TRBJ2-1; D is perhaps TRBD1 (5 bases). The sequence came from a woman aged 35 to 59 with Graves disease. The CDR3 here is CASSESDSRQFF. The CDR3 coding sequence is TGTGCCAGCAGTGAGTCAGACAGTCGACAGTTCTTC.